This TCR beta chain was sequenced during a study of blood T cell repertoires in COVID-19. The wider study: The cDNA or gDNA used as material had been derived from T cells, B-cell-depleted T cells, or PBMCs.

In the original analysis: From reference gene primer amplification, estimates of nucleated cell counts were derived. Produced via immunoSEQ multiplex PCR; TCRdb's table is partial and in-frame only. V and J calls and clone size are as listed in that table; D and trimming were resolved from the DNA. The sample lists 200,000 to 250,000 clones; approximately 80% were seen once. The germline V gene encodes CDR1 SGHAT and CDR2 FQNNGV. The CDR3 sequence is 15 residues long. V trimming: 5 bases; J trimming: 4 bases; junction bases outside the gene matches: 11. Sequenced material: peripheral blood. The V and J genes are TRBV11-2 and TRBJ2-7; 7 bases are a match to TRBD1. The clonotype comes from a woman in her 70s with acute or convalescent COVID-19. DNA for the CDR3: TGTGCCAGCAGCCCCACGACAGGGATCCGATACGAGCAGTACTTC. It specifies CASSPTTGIRYEQYF.